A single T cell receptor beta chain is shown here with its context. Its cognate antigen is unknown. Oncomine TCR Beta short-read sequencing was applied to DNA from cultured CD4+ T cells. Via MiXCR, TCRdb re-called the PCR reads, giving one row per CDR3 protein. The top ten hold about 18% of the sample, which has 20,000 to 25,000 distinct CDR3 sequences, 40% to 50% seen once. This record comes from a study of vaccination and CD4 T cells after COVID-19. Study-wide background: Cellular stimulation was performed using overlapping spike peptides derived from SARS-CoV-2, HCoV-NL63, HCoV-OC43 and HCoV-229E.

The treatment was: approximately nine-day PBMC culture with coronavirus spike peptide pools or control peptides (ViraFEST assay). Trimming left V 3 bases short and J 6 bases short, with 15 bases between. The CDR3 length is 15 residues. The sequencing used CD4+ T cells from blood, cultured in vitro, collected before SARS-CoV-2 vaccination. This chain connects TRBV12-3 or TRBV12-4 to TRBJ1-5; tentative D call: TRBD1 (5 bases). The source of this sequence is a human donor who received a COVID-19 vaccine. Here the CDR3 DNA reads TGTGCCAGCAGTTTTGGTCGGCGGGGACCTCAGCCCCAGCATTTT. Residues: CASSFGRRGPQPQHF.